This T cell receptor (beta chain) was identified during a study of blood T cell repertoires in COVID-19. Overall study context: COVID-19 samples collected from the United States, Italy and Spain covered acute and convalescent phases. From T cells, B-cell-depleted T cells, or PBMCs came the material, which was cDNA or gDNA.

Original data processing: By means of reference gene primer amplification, nucleated cell counts were estimated. Generated by immunoSEQ multiplex PCR, the TCRdb table keeps only in-frame clones and is missing some. The V and J calls and clone size were taken over from that table, and D and trimming were inferred from the DNA. The table lists 200,000 to 300,000 clones, 80% to 85% of them singletons, with around 3.4% in the top ten. This clone was detected only a few times. The sequence was collected from a woman between 18 and 29 years old with acute or convalescent COVID-19. The specimen sequenced was peripheral blood.

Here the CDR3 DNA reads TGCGCCAGCAGCTTGGGTGCTAGCGTATACAATGAGCAGTTCTTC. Amino acid sequence: CASSLGASVYNEQFF. The chain is built from TRBV5-1 and TRBJ2-1; D possibly corresponds to TRBD2 (6 bases). Germline CDR1 SGHRS, CDR2 YFSETQ. V lost 0 bases, J lost 4 bases, and 11 bases lay in between. The CDR3 extends over 15 amino acids.